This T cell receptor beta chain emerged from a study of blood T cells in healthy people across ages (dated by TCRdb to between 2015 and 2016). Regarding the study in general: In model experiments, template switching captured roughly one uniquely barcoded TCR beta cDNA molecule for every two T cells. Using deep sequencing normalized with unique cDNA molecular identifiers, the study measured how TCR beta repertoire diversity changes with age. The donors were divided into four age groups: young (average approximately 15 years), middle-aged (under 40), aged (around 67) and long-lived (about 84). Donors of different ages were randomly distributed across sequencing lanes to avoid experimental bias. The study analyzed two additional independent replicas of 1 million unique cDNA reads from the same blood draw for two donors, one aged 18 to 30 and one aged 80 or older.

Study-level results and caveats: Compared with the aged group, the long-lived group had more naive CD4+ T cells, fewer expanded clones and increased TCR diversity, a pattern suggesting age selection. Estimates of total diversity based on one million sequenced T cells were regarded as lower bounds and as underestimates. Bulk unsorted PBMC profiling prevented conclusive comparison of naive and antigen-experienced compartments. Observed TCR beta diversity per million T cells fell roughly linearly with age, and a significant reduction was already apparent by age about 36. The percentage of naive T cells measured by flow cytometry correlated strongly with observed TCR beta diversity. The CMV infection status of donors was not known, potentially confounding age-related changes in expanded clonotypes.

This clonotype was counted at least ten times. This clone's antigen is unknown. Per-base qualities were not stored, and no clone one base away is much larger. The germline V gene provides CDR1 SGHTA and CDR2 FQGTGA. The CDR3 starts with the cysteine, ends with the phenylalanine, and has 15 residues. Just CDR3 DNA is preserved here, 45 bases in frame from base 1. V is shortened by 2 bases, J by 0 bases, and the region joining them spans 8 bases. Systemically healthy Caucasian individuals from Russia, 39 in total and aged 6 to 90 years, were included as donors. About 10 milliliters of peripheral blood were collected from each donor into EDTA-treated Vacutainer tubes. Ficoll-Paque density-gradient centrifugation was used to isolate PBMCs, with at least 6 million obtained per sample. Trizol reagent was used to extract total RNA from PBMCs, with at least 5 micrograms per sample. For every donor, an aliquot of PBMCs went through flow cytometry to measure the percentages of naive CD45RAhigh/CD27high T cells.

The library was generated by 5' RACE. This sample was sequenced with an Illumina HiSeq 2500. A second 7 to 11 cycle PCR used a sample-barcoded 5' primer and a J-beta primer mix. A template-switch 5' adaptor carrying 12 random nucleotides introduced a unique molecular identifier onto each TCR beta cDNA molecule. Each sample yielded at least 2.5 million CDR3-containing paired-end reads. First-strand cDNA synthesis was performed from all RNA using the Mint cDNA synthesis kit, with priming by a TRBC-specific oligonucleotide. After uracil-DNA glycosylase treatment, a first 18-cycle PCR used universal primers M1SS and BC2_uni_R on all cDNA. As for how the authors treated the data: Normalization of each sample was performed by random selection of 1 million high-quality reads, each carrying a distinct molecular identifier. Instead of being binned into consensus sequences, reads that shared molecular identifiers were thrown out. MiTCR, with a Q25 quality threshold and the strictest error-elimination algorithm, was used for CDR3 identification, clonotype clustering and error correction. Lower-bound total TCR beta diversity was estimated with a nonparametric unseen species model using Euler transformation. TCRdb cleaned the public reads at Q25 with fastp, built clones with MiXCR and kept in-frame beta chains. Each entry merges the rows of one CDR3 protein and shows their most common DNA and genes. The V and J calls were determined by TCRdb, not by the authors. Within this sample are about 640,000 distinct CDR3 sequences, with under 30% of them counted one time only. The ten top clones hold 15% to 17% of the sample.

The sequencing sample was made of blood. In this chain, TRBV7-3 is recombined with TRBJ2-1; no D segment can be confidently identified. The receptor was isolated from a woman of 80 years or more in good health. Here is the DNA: TGTGCCAGCAGCTTAGGTACGGCCTCCTACAATGAGCAGTTCTTC. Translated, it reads CASSLGTASYNEQFF.